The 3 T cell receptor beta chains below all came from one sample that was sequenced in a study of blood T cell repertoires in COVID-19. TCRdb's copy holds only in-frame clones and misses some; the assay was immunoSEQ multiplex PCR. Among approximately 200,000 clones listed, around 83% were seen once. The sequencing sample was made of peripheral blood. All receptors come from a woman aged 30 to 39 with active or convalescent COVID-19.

The CDR3 sequence is CASSASTSGGSYNEQFF. Here the CDR3 DNA reads TGCGCCAGCAGCGCCTCTACTAGCGGGGGGAGCTACAATGAGCAGTTCTTC. This rearrangement joins TRBV10-1 to TRBJ2-1; 12 bases are a match to TRBD2. J lost 3 bases, V lost 6 bases, and 9 bases had no gene match. The CDR3 extends over 17 amino acids. CDR1 WNHNN and CDR2 SYGVQD come from the germline V gene (reference sequence).

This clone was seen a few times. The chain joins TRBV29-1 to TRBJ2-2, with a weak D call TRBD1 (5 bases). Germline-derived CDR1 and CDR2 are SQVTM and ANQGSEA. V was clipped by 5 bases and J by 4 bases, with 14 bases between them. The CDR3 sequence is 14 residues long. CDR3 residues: CSVRFREGTGELFF. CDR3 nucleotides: TGCAGCGTTCGCTTCAGGGAAGGCACCGGGGAGCTGTTTTTT.

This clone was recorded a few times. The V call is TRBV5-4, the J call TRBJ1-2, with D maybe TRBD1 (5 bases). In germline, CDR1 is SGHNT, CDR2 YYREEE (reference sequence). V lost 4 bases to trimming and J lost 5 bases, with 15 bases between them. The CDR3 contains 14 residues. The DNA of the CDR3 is TGTGCCAGCAGCAACAGGACCTTCGGGTATGGCTACACCTTC. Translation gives CASSNRTFGYGYTF.